The 8 T cell receptor beta chains below were found in one sample sequenced in a study of T cell repertoires in cytomegalovirus infection. TCRdb reanalysed the reads using MiXCR and keeps one entry per CDR3 protein. The data contain under 350,000 distinct CDR3 sequences, around 9.5% of them seen just once; the ten biggest clones take up 3.5% to 4.5%. Sequenced sample: PBMCs. These receptors came from a human donor in good health (CMV status not recorded). Some clones in this sample may be carry-over from other donors' samples.

This clonotype was observed many times. The V gene is TRBV7-8, the J gene TRBJ2-1; the match to TRBD2 covers 7 bases. The CDR3 contains 16 residues. The germline V gene encodes CDR1 SGHVS and CDR2 FQNEAQ. The J segment lost 8 bases and the V segment lost 5 bases, leaving 15 bases of the junction unmatched. As DNA, the CDR3 is TGTGCCAGCAGCCCACTCCTTCTCGGGACTATCCATGAGCAGTTCTTC. It yields the protein CASSPLLLGTIHEQFF.

The rearrangement joins TRBV12-5 to TRBJ1-5; D call uncertain. V was trimmed by 6 bases and J by 9 bases, leaving 9 bases between them. Germline lookup yields CDR1 LGHNT and CDR2 FRNRAP. This CDR3 has 11 residues. Written as DNA, the CDR3 is TGTGCTAGTGGGCCCCGAGGGCCCCAGCATTTT. Translated: CASGPRGPQHF.

This clonotype has at least ten counts. V gene TRBV7-9 combines with J gene TRBJ2-7; the D gene is possibly TRBD1 (6 bases). Germline V gene sequence: CDR1 SEHNR, CDR2 FQNEAQ (reference sequence). V dropped 5 bases and J dropped 3 bases, with 17 bases sitting between them. The CDR3 length is 15 residues. The DNA of the CDR3 is TGTGCCAGCAGCCACTCGGTGGACAGCGGCTACGAGCAGTACTTC. This sequence encodes CASSHSVDSGYEQYF.

This clonotype was counted a few times. V and J are TRBV6-6 and TRBJ1-1, with a weak D call TRBD1 (5 bases). Trimming took off 6 bases at V and 3 bases at J, with 20 bases between the two ends. Per germline, CDR1 MNHNY and CDR2 SVGAGI (reference sequence). The length of the CDR3 is 16 residues. The CDR3 loop reads CASSVRAPGRYTEAFF. The CDR3, as DNA: TGTGCCAGCAGCGTTCGAGCACCAGGGAGGTACACTGAAGCTTTCTTT.

The chain joins TRBV6-2 or TRBV6-3 to TRBJ2-2, with 10 bases fitting TRBD2. Germline lookup yields CDR1 MNHEY and CDR2 SVGEGT. CDR3 length equals 18 residues. Trimming cost V 6 bases and J 7 bases; bases outside gene matches: 17. The CDR3 loop reads CASRNIEREGLSGGELFF. The CDR3 DNA sequence: TGTGCCAGCAGAAATATTGAGCGGGAGGGCCTAAGCGGCGGGGAGCTGTTTTTT.

The gene calls are TRBV7-6 and TRBJ2-2; 12 bases align to TRBD2. CDR3 size: 16 residues. Unmatched junction bases numbered 5, after V lost 6 bases and J lost 3 bases. CDR1 is SGHVS, CDR2 FNYEAQ, per germline. CDR3 in amino acids: CASRPTSGSDTGELFF. CDR3 bases: TGTGCCAGCAGGCCGACTAGCGGGAGTGACACCGGGGAGCTGTTTTTT.

The sample holds a few counts of this clonotype. The rearrangement joins TRBV4-3 to TRBJ2-1; D gene uncertain. Trimming cost V 0 bases and J 5 bases, with 11 bases left between them. There are 15 residues in the CDR3. Germline lookup yields CDR1 LGHNA and CDR2 YSLEER. The CDR3 DNA sequence: TGCGCCAGCAGCCAAGATTCCGTTGCCGACAATGAGCAGTTCTTC. Translation: CASSQDSVADNEQFF.

Ten or more counts support this clonotype. The chain combines TRBV7-2 with TRBJ2-7; TRBD1 is a possible D gene (6 bases). The ends were cut back, 7 bases at V and 3 bases at J, with 16 bases in the middle. The CDR3 has 14 residues. Germline CDR1 SGHTA, CDR2 FQGNSA. The CDR3 region is CASTRTDSFYEQYF. CDR3 nucleotides: TGTGCCAGCACCCGAACGGACAGTTTCTACGAGCAGTACTTC.